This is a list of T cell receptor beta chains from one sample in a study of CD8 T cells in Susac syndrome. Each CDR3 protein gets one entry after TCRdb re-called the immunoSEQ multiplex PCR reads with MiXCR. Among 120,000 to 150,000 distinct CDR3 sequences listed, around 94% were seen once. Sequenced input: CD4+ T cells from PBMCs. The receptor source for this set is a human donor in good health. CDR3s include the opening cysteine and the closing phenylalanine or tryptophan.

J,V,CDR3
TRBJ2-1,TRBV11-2,CASSQRAGATPSYNEQFF
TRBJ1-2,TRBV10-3,CAIIDGGGPNYGYTF
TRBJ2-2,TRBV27,CASTPTSRNTGELFF
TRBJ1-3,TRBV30,CAWSQGPRSGNTIYF
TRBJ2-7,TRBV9,CASSVGRSNYEQYF
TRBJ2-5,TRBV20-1,CSASPPPTSGLAGGPQYF
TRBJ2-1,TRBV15,CATSRRVAEWDFYNEQFF
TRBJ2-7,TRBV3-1,CASSQDGRAGEQYF
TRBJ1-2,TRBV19,CASSVTNYGYTF
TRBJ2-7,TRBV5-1,CASSLARTGARSYEQYF
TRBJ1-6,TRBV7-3,CASSLTGGGPLHF
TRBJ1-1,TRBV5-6,CASSAQGGNTEAFF
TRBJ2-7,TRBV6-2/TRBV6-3,CASSYPGTSGSKQYF
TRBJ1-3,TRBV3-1,CASSQARVGAGNTIYF
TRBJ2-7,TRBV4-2,CASSQGTSEEYEQYF